These 23 T cell receptor beta chains were all obtained from the same sample, sequenced in a study of T-cell reconstitution after alpha-beta-depleted transplantation in children. Unique molecular identifiers featured in how the TCRbeta library was prepared. Via MiXCR, TCRdb re-called the PCR reads, giving one row per CDR3 protein. The repertoire holds over 200,000 distinct CDR3 sequences, with 11% as singletons. The material sequenced was PBMCs, taken before TCRalphabeta/CD19-depleted stem cell transplant. The receptors shown here come from a child under two years old with acute myeloid leukemia, due to receive a stem cell transplant.

V is TRBV19 and J is TRBJ1-5; no clear D gene. This CDR3 region has 13 residues. From germline, CDR1 is LNHDA and CDR2 SQIVND (reference sequence). V shed 3 bases and J shed 8 bases, with 11 bases lying between them. This chain's CDR3 is CASSIGPSEPQHF. The CDR3 DNA sequence: TGTGCCAGTAGTATTGGACCTAGCGAGCCCCAGCATTTT.

This clonotype was seen a handful of times. The chain is built from TRBV7-4 and TRBJ1-2, with D perhaps TRBD1 (5 bases). Germline V gene data show CDR1 as SGHVT and CDR2 as SQSDAQ. V was shortened by 1 base and J by 2 bases, with 14 bases between the two germline ends. CDR3 length: 16 residues. CDR3 DNA: TGTGCCAGCAGCTTAGAAGGGGCAACTACCAACTATGGCTACACCTTC. The encoded protein is CASSLEGATTNYGYTF. Combining the CDR3 with reference TRBV7-4 and TRBJ1-2 gives the whole variable domain GAGVSQSPRYKVAKRGRDVALRCDSISGHVTLYWYRQTLGQGSEVLTYSQSDAQRDKSGRPSGRFSAERPERSVSTLKIQRTEQGDSAVYLCASSLEGATTNYGYTFGSGTRLTVV.

This clonotype was counted many times. The chain couples TRBV12-3 or TRBV12-4 to TRBJ2-4, with a possible D match to TRBD2 (6 bases). Trimming took 2 bases from V and 1 from J, leaving 9 bases between them. The CDR3 sequence is 15 residues long. CDR3 sequence (DNA): TGTGCCAGCAGTTTATGGGGGAGGGCCAAAAACATTCAGTACTTC. Translating gives CASSLWGRAKNIQYF.

The CDR3 region is CSARVGRNQRPGLSLLSGNTIYF. CDR3 DNA sequence: TGCAGTGCTAGAGTTGGGCGGAACCAAAGACCGGGTCTCTCTTTACTCTCTGGAAACACCATATATTTT. The V call is TRBV20-1, the J call TRBJ1-3, with D hard to call. Germline V gives CDR1 DFQATT, CDR2 SNEGSKA (reference sequence). CDR3 size: 23 residues. Between the trimmed V and J ends, which lost 1 base and 0 bases, there was a span of 34 bases.

As to this clonotype: One base away lies a much larger clone, so this may be a sequencing read error. The V and J genes are TRBV11-1 and TRBJ2-5, with a weak D call TRBD1 (6 bases). Germline CDR1 reads SGHAT; CDR2 reads FQDESV (reference sequence). This CDR3 comprises 18 residues. The CDR3 bases are TGTGCCAGCAGCTTAGAGGCGTCGGACAGATTTCACCAAGAGACCCGGTACTTC. Encoded protein: CASSLEASDRFHQETRYF.

There are many counts of this clonotype. The chain recombines TRBV20-1 with TRBJ2-7; weak D call: TRBD2 (6 bases). The CDR3 length is 15 residues. The V and J ends lost 0 bases and 2 bases respectively, with 14 bases between them. Germline CDR1 reads DFQATT; CDR2 reads SNEGSKA (reference sequence). The CDR3 region is CSARDRERYAYEQYF. In DNA, the CDR3 is TGCAGTGCTAGAGATCGGGAGCGGTACGCCTACGAGCAGTACTTC.

In its sample, this clonotype was seen many times. V is TRBV5-1 and J is TRBJ1-2; D uncertain. Germline CDR1 SGHRS, CDR2 YFSETQ. The CDR3 length is 14 residues. Trimming took 3 bases from V and 4 from J, leaving 13 bases between them. As DNA, the CDR3 is TGCGCCAGCAGCTCAAGCAGTACATCCTATGGCTACACCTTC. Translating it yields CASSSSSTSYGYTF.

This clonotype was recorded many times. The gene calls are TRBV20-1 and TRBJ2-4; 11 nucleotides line up with TRBD2. J gave up 4 bases and V 3 bases, and 14 bases lay outside the gene matches. The CDR3 consists of 18 residues. In germline, CDR1 is DFQATT, CDR2 SNEGSKA (reference sequence). CDR3 protein: CSARGPRIAGGLKNIQYF. DNA for the CDR3: TGCAGTGCTAGGGGCCCTCGTATAGCGGGAGGGCTGAAAAACATTCAGTACTTC.

This clonotype has ten or more counts. The chain employs TRBV7-2 and TRBJ2-4; unclear D gene. Germline V CDR1 and CDR2: SGHTA, FQGNSA. The V end lost 5 bases, the J end lost 8 bases, and 10 bases lay between the germline ends. The CDR3 runs 12 residues. CDR3 DNA sequence: TGTGCCAGCAGCCAATCTACTTACATTCAGTACTTC. Amino acids: CASSQSTYIQYF.

This clonotype was observed many times. The chain recombines TRBV6-1 with TRBJ2-1; no definite D call. The germline V gene encodes CDR1 MNHNS and CDR2 SASEGT. The CDR3 extends over 10 amino acids. Trimming left V 6 bases short and J 7 bases short, with 4 bases between. The CDR3 protein is CASSRNEQFF. CDR3 coding DNA: TGTGCCAGCAGCCGTAATGAGCAGTTCTTC.

This clonotype has a count of ten or more. CDR3 sequence reads: CAISESRGAQETQYF. DNA for the CDR3: TGTGCCATCAGTGAGTCCAGGGGGGCACAAGAGACCCAGTACTTC. The chain links TRBV10-3 to TRBJ2-5; TRBD1 is a possible D gene (7 bases). With 0 bases removed from V and 2 bases from J, the gap between germline ends came to 10 bases. This CDR3 comprises 15 residues. From germline, CDR1 is ENHRY and CDR2 SYGVKD.

This clonotype was seen more than once but under ten times. The chain combines TRBV18 with TRBJ2-2, with D possibly being TRBD1 (5 bases). V was cut by 6 bases and J by 1 base, with 6 bases left in between. The CDR3 is made up of 13 amino acids. Germline values: CDR1 KGHSH, CDR2 LQKENI. The CDR3 region is CASSRENTGELFF. In DNA, the CDR3 is TGTGCCAGCTCCAGGGAGAACACCGGGGAGCTGTTTTTT.

The sample holds many counts of this clonotype. The CDR3 loop reads CASRTSGGPQHF. The DNA for the CDR3 is TGTGCCAGCAGAACTTCAGGGGGCCCCCAGCATTTT. The chain joins TRBV12-3 or TRBV12-4 to TRBJ1-5; 8 positions match TRBD1. The CDR3 spans 12 residues. Germline trimming cut 6 bases from V and 10 bases from J; bases unmatched to any gene: 5.

This clonotype was found many times. This chain links TRBV7-2 with TRBJ1-6; a possible D gene is TRBD1 (6 bases). This CDR3 spans 14 amino acids. Germline lookup yields CDR1 SGHTA and CDR2 FQGNSA. V was shortened by 2 bases and J by 10 bases, with 12 bases between the two germline ends. As DNA, the CDR3 is TGTGCCAGCAGCTTATTTGGGGGGACATCACCCCTCCACTTT. Translating gives CASSLFGGTSPLHF.

At least ten counts were recorded for this clonotype. One end of the junction does not line up with germline, which may come from a read error. The rearrangement uses TRBV20-1 and TRBJ2-1; weak D call: TRBD2 (5 bases). There are 14 residues in the CDR3. CDR1 and CDR2 from the germline V gene are DFQATT and SNEGSKA (reference sequence). This CDR3 reads CSASGGSSYNQQFF. The CDR3 DNA reads as TGCAGTGCTAGCGGTGGGAGCTCCTACAATCAGCAGTTCTTC.

The sample holds many counts of this clonotype. The rearrangement joins TRBV2 to TRBJ1-4; TRBD1 might be the D (5 bases). Germline V lookup: CDR1 SNHLY, CDR2 FYNNEI. The germline V and J ends were trimmed by 1 base and 4 bases, with 10 bases remaining between them. The CDR3 spans 15 residues. The CDR3 DNA follows: TGTGCCAGCAGTGAAGGTCCAGGGCATAATGAAAAACTGTTTTTT. This sequence encodes CASSEGPGHNEKLFF.

This clonotype was recorded many times. The V gene is TRBV7-6, the J gene TRBJ2-2; TRBD2 matches at 11 bases. CDR1 and CDR2 (germline): SGHVS, FNYEAQ. J lost 0 bases, V lost 4 bases, and 4 bases had no gene match. The CDR3 spans 17 residues. Written as DNA, the CDR3 is TGTGCCAGCAGCTCTACTAGCGGGAGCGCGAACACCGGGGAGCTGTTTTTT. It translates to CASSSTSGSANTGELFF.

There are many counts of this clonotype. This chain links TRBV5-1 with TRBJ1-3; D uncertain. This CDR3 is 16 amino acids long. V lost 0 bases and J lost 7, with 17 bases in between. Looked up from germline, CDR1 is SGHRS and CDR2 is YFSETQ. CDR3 amino acids: CASSLAGPNLGNTIYF. The CDR3 DNA sequence: TGCGCCAGCAGCTTGGCCGGACCGAACCTCGGGAACACCATATATTTT.

Many counts were recorded for this clonotype. The rearrangement links TRBV7-9 to TRBJ2-7; tentatively, D is TRBD2 (6 bases). The CDR3 runs 13 residues. CDR1 and CDR2 from the germline V gene are SEHNR and FQNEAQ (reference sequence). V shed 6 bases and J shed 0 bases, with 9 bases lying between them. Here the CDR3 reads CASRGLTSYEQYF. CDR3 DNA: TGTGCCAGCAGGGGACTGACCTCCTACGAGCAGTACTTC.

This clonotype occurred many times. The chain recombines TRBV3-1 with TRBJ2-1; no firm D call. Germline CDR1 reads LGHDT; CDR2 reads YNNKEL (reference sequence). The V end was cut by 0 bases, the J end by 3 bases, with 12 bases between. The CDR3 contains 16 residues. The CDR3: CASSQDPGWNYNEQFF. The CDR3 coding sequence is TGTGCCAGCAGCCAAGATCCCGGATGGAACTACAATGAGCAGTTCTTC.

V usage is TRBV11-2 and J usage is TRBJ2-1; 9 positions agree with TRBD2. This CDR3 has 16 residues. After removal of 5 bases from V and 7 bases from J, the junction contained 12 bases not matched to a gene. In germline, CDR1 is SGHAT, CDR2 FQNNGV. The CDR3 DNA reads as TGTGCCAGCAGCGGTTGGCTGCGGGGGGGCTTTAATGAGCAGTTCTTC. Translating it yields CASSGWLRGGFNEQFF.

In its sample, this clonotype was seen many times. The V call is TRBV29-1, the J call TRBJ2-7; D is perhaps TRBD2 (6 bases). CDR3 length: 11 residues. Germline CDR1 is SQVTM and CDR2 is ANQGSEA. V was cut by 4 bases and J by 3 bases, with 7 bases left in between. CDR3 residues: CSVAGSYEQYF. CDR3 DNA: TGCAGCGTTGCCGGGAGCTACGAGCAGTACTTC.

In this sample, this clonotype turned up many times. The V and J genes are TRBV18 and TRBJ2-7; D is perhaps TRBD1 (6 bases). This CDR3 spans 14 amino acids. Trimming took 1 base from V and 5 from J, leaving 12 bases between them. Germline V gene data show CDR1 as KGHSH and CDR2 as LQKENI. CDR3 nucleotide sequence: TGTGCCAGCTCACCACGGGGGCAGAGCAACGAGCAGTACTTC. Translating it yields CASSPRGQSNEQYF.